Detailed here is one T cell receptor beta chain. Its antigen is not identified. Profiling relied on immunoSEQ multiplex PCR, and the TCRdb table lists in-frame clones only, not all of them. This sample has about 140,000 clones; more than 80% occur once, and the top ten carry 7.5% to 9.5%. V lost 5 bases and J 4 bases, leaving 12 bases between the germline ends. The germline CDR1 and CDR2 sequences are LGHNT and FRNRAP. The length of the CDR3 is 13 residues. The record originates from a study of T cell responses to AZD1222 COVID-19 vaccine. Study-level results: Scientists sampled the repertoires only once the peak T cell response had passed. Recipients of AZD1222 seropositive at baseline numbered only 5 to 7. Clonal diversity was possibly underestimated, and the donors were mostly white British, with more females.

The origin of this receptor is an adult who received the MenACWY meningococcal vaccine as a control. The chain recombines TRBV12-5 with TRBJ2-7; perhaps TRBD1 as D (6 bases). Sequenced material: peripheral blood, taken 28 days after the second dose of the MenACWY control vaccine. CDR3 DNA sequence: TGTGCTAGTGGTCGGACAGAGAATTACGAGCAGTACTTC. It translates to CASGRTENYEQYF.